This T cell receptor (beta chain) was captured in a study of cytomegalovirus exposure and HLA in healthy donors. This clone was detected a few times. What it binds is not known. The CDR3 consists of 14 residues. The germline gives CDR1 SGHRS, CDR2 YFSETQ. The junction had 7 bases not matched to a gene; V was cut back by 2 bases and J by 8 bases. With 60 Vbeta and 13 Jbeta primers, the PCR was carried out. The assay was immunoSEQ multiplex PCR, and TCRdb's table has in-frame clones only and misses some. Here the sample spans 150,000 to 200,000 clones, 60% to 80% being singletons. Study-level results: In a later analysis, CMV-associated beta chains were mostly HLA-associated, it appeared. Cytomegalovirus status was reportedly diagnosed by the classifier with high specificity and sensitivity. Presence/absence analysis assumed near-uniform sequencing depth across donors.

This clonotype was obtained from a man aged 18 to 35 in good health and CMV-seropositive. V usage is TRBV5-1 and J usage is TRBJ1-1; 9 bases map to TRBD1. The sample taken for sequencing was PBMCs. The DNA for the CDR3 is TGCGCCAGCAGCTTCACCCGGGACAGGGTGGAAGCTTTCTTT. This gives the protein CASSFTRDRVEAFF. Full variable domain (remainder filled in from reference TRBV5-1 and TRBJ1-1): KAGVTQTPRYLIKTRGQQVTLSCSPISGHRSVSWYQQTPGQGLQFLFEYFSETQRNKGNFPGRFSGRQFSNSRSEMNVSTLELGDSALYLCASSFTRDRVEAFFGQGTRLTVV.